Shown below are 22 T cell receptor beta chains from a single sample sequenced in a study of blood T cell repertoires in COVID-19. TCRdb's copy holds only in-frame clones and misses some; the assay was immunoSEQ multiplex PCR. The sample records fewer than 300,000 clones, 85% to 90% being singletons. Sequencing was done on a sample of peripheral blood. The receptors come from a woman aged 50 to 60 with COVID-19, enrolled during active disease.

This chain connects TRBV7-2 to TRBJ2-5; 12 bases line up with TRBD1. J was trimmed by 5 bases and V by 6 bases; bases with no gene match: 10. This CDR3 contains 16 residues. Germline CDR1 is SGHTA and CDR2 is FQGNSA. CDR3 in amino acids: CASSRRGTGGGETQYF. In DNA, the CDR3 is TGTGCCAGCAGTCGTAGAGGGACAGGGGGCGGGGAGACCCAGTACTTC.

The chain combines TRBV30 with TRBJ2-7, with 9 bases aligning to TRBD1. CDR3 length: 14 residues. CDR1 is GTSNPN and CDR2 is SVGIG in the germline V gene (reference sequence). The V and J ends lost 3 bases and 1 base, in that order; junction bases with no gene match: 4. CDR3 sequence reads: CAWRPGQGSYEQYF. In DNA, the CDR3 is TGTGCCTGGAGGCCGGGACAGGGTTCCTACGAGCAGTACTTC.

This clone was counted a single time. The V gene is TRBV10-3, the J gene TRBJ1-2, with 9 bases identical to TRBD1. CDR3 size: 14 residues. Trimming took 7 bases from V and 4 from J; bases not matched to a gene: 7. Germline V gene lookup returns CDR1 ENHRY and CDR2 SYGVKD. The CDR3 bases are TGTGCCATCAATCCAACAGGGGGCATCTATGGCTACACCTTC. Amino acid sequence: CAINPTGGIYGYTF.

Details on this clone: This sample includes further DNA sequences coding for the same CDR3. The chain has TRBV5-4 and TRBJ2-7, with 8 bases matching TRBD2. With V trimmed by 1 base and J by 1 base, 1 base remained unmatched. Germline V gene lookup returns CDR1 SGHNT and CDR2 YYREEE (reference sequence). The CDR3 has 14 amino acids. Here the CDR3 reads CASSLSGGSYEQYF. Written as DNA, the CDR3 is TGTGCCAGCAGCTTGAGCGGGGGATCCTACGAGCAGTACTTC.

V is TRBV5-6 and J is TRBJ1-4; 7 bases agree with TRBD1. The CDR3 covers 14 residues. With 3 bases clipped from V and 7 bases from J, the junction kept 6 bases outside the gene matches. Germline CDR1 is SGHDT and CDR2 is YYEEEE. The CDR3 region has the DNA TGTGCCAGCAGCTCGACAGGGAAGGGTGAAAAACTGTTTTTT. This sequence encodes CASSSTGKGEKLFF.

The rearrangement joins TRBV15 to TRBJ2-7; possibly TRBD1 for D (6 bases). The length of the CDR3 is 16 residues. Germline CDR1 and CDR2: LNHNV and YYDKDF (reference sequence). Trimming took off 0 bases at V and 5 bases at J, with 17 bases between the two ends. The chain's CDR3 is CATSRDQLAGAHEQYF. The CDR3 DNA is TGTGCCACCAGCAGAGATCAGCTGGCAGGGGCCCACGAGCAGTACTTC.

The rearrangement uses TRBV3-1 (or the pseudogene TRBV3-2) and TRBJ2-2, with TRBD1 matching 8 bases. Looked up from germline, CDR1 is LGHDT and CDR2 is YNNKEL (reference sequence). The CDR3 length is 13 residues. J gave up 8 bases and V 6 bases, and 5 bases lay outside the gene matches. CDR3 loop: CASRQGAGGELFF. CDR3 nucleotide sequence: TGTGCCAGCAGGCAGGGGGCCGGGGGGGAGCTGTTTTTT.

The gene calls are TRBV6-5 and TRBJ2-1; TRBD2 agrees at 10 bases. Unmatched junction bases numbered 2, after V lost 4 bases and J lost 2 bases. The germline V gene has CDR1 MNHEY and CDR2 SVGAGI. The CDR3 sequence is 15 residues long. The CDR3 here is CASSSGLAAYNEQFF. Here the CDR3 DNA reads TGTGCCAGCAGTTCCGGACTAGCGGCCTACAATGAGCAGTTCTTC.

V usage is TRBV6-1 and J usage is TRBJ2-1; maybe TRBD2 (6 bases). V lost 2 bases and J lost 5, with 13 bases in between. Germline values: CDR1 MNHNS, CDR2 SASEGT. This CDR3 has 15 residues. DNA for the CDR3: TGTGCCAGCAGTGAAAGGCGGGGTGGGAACAATGAGCAGTTCTTC. It is translated as CASSERRGGNNEQFF.

The J gene is TRBJ2-7, the V gene TRBV5-1; tentatively, D is TRBD2 (6 bases). V lost 1 base and J 4 bases, leaving 15 bases between the germline ends. CDR3 length: 15 amino acids. CDR1 SGHRS and CDR2 YFSETQ come from the germline V gene. The CDR3 loop is CASSLPRLDLYEQYF. The CDR3 nucleotides read TGCGCCAGCAGCTTGCCGCGACTAGACCTATACGAGCAGTACTTC. Filled out from reference TRBV5-1 and TRBJ2-7, the complete variable domain reads KAGVTQTPRYLIKTRGQQVTLSCSPISGHRSVSWYQQTPGQGLQFLFEYFSETQRNKGNFPGRFSGRQFSNSRSEMNVSTLELGDSALYLCASSLPRLDLYEQYFGPGTRLTVT.

This rearrangement joins TRBV4-2 to TRBJ2-5, with 7 bases lining up with TRBD2. CDR1 is LGHNA and CDR2 is YNFKEQ in the germline V gene. The trim removed 4 bases at V and 4 bases at J, leaving 12 bases unmatched. The CDR3 is made up of 16 amino acids. The DNA of the CDR3 is TGTGCCAGCAGCCCCCCGGGACTACGGGATCGAGAGACCCAGTACTTC. It yields the protein CASSPPGLRDRETQYF.

The chain carries TRBV4-3 and TRBJ1-5; D gene uncertain. Trimming shortened V by 0 bases and J by 7 bases, and 7 bases separated the two germline ends. Looked up from germline, CDR1 is LGHNA and CDR2 is YSLEER. CDR3 size: 13 residues. DNA for the CDR3: TGCGCCAGCAGCCAAGACCCGCGGCAGCCCCAGCATTTT. Its translation is CASSQDPRQPQHF.

The chain carries TRBV29-1 and TRBJ1-1, with D hard to call. The length of the CDR3 is 14 residues. V gave up 8 bases and J gave up 0 bases, with 16 bases separating them. Germline CDR1 SQVTM, CDR2 ANQGSEA. CDR3 residues: CSTPSRGMNTEAFF. For the CDR3, the DNA is TGCAGCACTCCCTCCCGGGGAATGAACACTGAAGCTTTCTTT.

J is TRBJ2-1 and V is TRBV12-3 or TRBV12-4; possibly TRBD1 for D (5 bases). Trimming shortened V by 5 bases and J by 9 bases, and 14 bases separated the two germline ends. This CDR3 is built from 13 residues. CDR3 residues: CASSPGQAIEQFF. The CDR3 bases are TGTGCCAGCAGTCCAGGACAAGCCATTGAGCAGTTCTTC.

The chain uses TRBV7-2 and TRBJ1-2; 7 bases are a match to TRBD1. CDR3 length: 14 amino acids. Looked up from germline, CDR1 is SGHTA and CDR2 is FQGNSA. Losses at the gene ends were 5 bases for V and 5 bases for J; bases not matched to a gene: 8. The CDR3 sequence: CASSLNRDRYGYTF. CDR3 nucleotide sequence: TGTGCCAGCAGCCTAAACCGGGACAGATATGGCTACACCTTC.

This chain links TRBV18 with TRBJ2-1, with D perhaps TRBD2 (5 bases). The V end lost 0 bases, the J end lost 1 base, and 10 bases lay between the germline ends. This CDR3 is built from 16 residues. The germline V gene encodes CDR1 KGHSH and CDR2 LQKENI. CDR3 amino acids: CASSPPGSRSYNEQFF. The CDR3 DNA sequence: TGTGCCAGCTCACCACCGGGGAGTCGGTCCTACAATGAGCAGTTCTTC.

V gene TRBV7-3 combines with J gene TRBJ2-2; no clear D. The ends were cut back, 0 bases at V and 4 bases at J, with 6 bases in the middle. The germline CDR1 and CDR2 sequences are SGHTA and FQGTGA. The CDR3 is 14 residues long. Here the CDR3 reads CASSLTSGTGELFF. CDR3 nucleotides: TGTGCCAGCAGCTTAACCTCGGGCACCGGGGAGCTGTTTTTT.

The chain recombines TRBV20-1 with TRBJ2-5; a possible D gene is TRBD1 (7 bases). The germline V gene has CDR1 DFQATT and CDR2 SNEGSKA (reference sequence). V lost 4 bases, J lost 4 bases, and 16 bases lay in between. CDR3 size: 14 residues. The CDR3 nucleotides read TGCAGTGCTACTGACAGGGCGGGGACAGAGACCCAGTACTTC. This gives the protein CSATDRAGTETQYF.

This chain uses TRBV18 with TRBJ2-7, with 10 bases matching TRBD2. CDR1 and CDR2 from the germline V gene are KGHSH and LQKENI. The CDR3 runs 16 residues. The junction had 8 bases not matched to a gene; V was cut back by 1 base and J by 5 bases. The CDR3 spells CASSPLSSGSSNEQYF. DNA of the CDR3: TGTGCCAGCTCACCACTGTCTAGCGGGAGTTCTAACGAGCAGTACTTC.

This chain joins TRBV5-8 and TRBJ1-5; 9 bases map to TRBD1. This CDR3 region has 15 residues. The germline CDR1 and CDR2 sequences are SGHTS and YDEGEE. With 0 bases clipped from V and 7 bases from J, the junction kept 5 bases outside the gene matches. CDR3 coding DNA: TGTGCCAGCAGCTTGGGGGACAGGGATTACCAGCCCCAGCATTTT. Protein sequence: CASSLGDRDYQPQHF.

This clone has just one count. The CDR3 loop is CASSRGPSGPSYEQYF. The CDR3 DNA follows: TGCGCCAGCAGCCGAGGACCTAGCGGGCCGAGCTACGAGCAGTACTTC. The chain combines TRBV4-1 with TRBJ2-7; 8 bases align to TRBD2. Looked up from germline, CDR1 is MGHRA and CDR2 is YSYEKL. V shed 4 bases, J shed 3 bases, and the junction held 11 bases outside the gene matches. The CDR3 extends over 16 amino acids.

This clone was observed a few times. The chain employs TRBV9 and TRBJ2-7; possibly TRBD2 for D (6 bases). There are 14 residues in the CDR3. The germline gives CDR1 SGDLS, CDR2 YYNGEE. Trimming removed 0 bases at V and 2 bases at J, with 9 bases between. The CDR3 nucleotides read TGTGCCAGCAGCGTAGCGGGGAGGACCTACGAGCAGTACTTC. Amino acid sequence: CASSVAGRTYEQYF.